This T cell receptor beta chain was documented in a study of human T cells and chemical hapten exposure. Turning to the study itself: From small differences in pooled library volume came most of the variation in per-sample TCR yields. Regarding the study as a whole: Counts of TCRs above 1 in 1000 frequency stayed unchanged with DPC sensitization.

This clonotype was detected many times. What it binds is not known. Total RNA was isolated from whole blood that had not been fractionated. Separate cDNA molecules received unique molecular identifiers, which the library attached to them. Authors' analysis steps: Sample TCR counts, which ranged from roughly 20,000 to 750,000, had a median of approximately 95,000. A single record per CDR3 protein comes from TCRdb applying MiXCR to the 5' RACE reads. The V and J calls here are based on TCRdb, not the publication. Here the sample spans 110,000 to 150,000 distinct CDR3 sequences, approximately 4% being singletons. This CDR3 contains 15 residues. Germline CDR1 SGHTA, CDR2 FQGNSA. The V gene lost 2 bases and the J gene lost 8 bases, with 15 bases spanning the gap.

The receptor's source is a female donor in good health. V and J are TRBV7-2 and TRBJ1-4; a weak D match, TRBD1 (5 bases). The CDR3 reads CASSLRDRYPEKLFF. CDR3 bases: TGTGCCAGCAGCTTACGTGACAGATACCCGGAAAAACTGTTTTTT. Full variable domain (remainder filled in from reference TRBV7-2 and TRBJ1-4): GAGVSQSPSNKVTEKGKDVELRCDPISGHTALYWYRQSLGQGLEFLIYFQGNSAPDKSGLPSDRFSAERTGGSVSTLTIQRTQQEDSAVYLCASSLRDRYPEKLFFGSGTQLSVL.